Presented here are 6 T cell receptor beta chains from one specimen sequenced in a study of OX40 agonist ivuxolimab in advanced cancers. Generated by immunoSEQ multiplex PCR, the TCRdb table keeps only in-frame clones and is missing some. Among 55,000 to 85,000 clones listed, 80% were seen once. The material sequenced was CD4+ or CD8+ T cells sorted from blood, taken in a trial of the OX40 agonist ivuxolimab. These receptors all stem from an adult with an advanced solid tumor such as melanoma, head and neck, liver or kidney cancer.

The chain recombines TRBV5-4 with TRBJ2-7; maybe TRBD1 (6 bases). This CDR3 comprises 15 residues. Germline assignment: CDR1 SGHNT and CDR2 YYREEE (reference sequence). V was pared by 3 bases and J by 0 bases, with 13 bases between. CDR3 DNA sequence: TGTGCCAGCAGCTCCAAAGACAGGACCTCCTACGAGCAGTACTTC. Translating it yields CASSSKDRTSYEQYF.

This sequence joins TRBV5-4 and TRBJ2-3, with D tentatively TRBD2 (7 bases). The CDR3 consists of 13 residues. V lost 7 bases and J lost 5, with 14 bases in between. Germline V gene sequence: CDR1 SGHNT, CDR2 YYREEE (reference sequence). Here the CDR3 reads CASHRGGGDTQYF. The CDR3 DNA follows: TGTGCCAGCCATAGGGGGGGAGGAGATACGCAGTATTTT.

This clone was observed once. The chain has TRBV9 and TRBJ2-1; TRBD2 matches 9 bases. In germline, CDR1 is SGDLS, CDR2 YYNGEE. CDR3 length: 17 residues. J lost 2 bases, V lost 3 bases, and 9 bases had no gene match. In nucleotides, the CDR3 is TGTGCCAGCAGCGCCAGAGGGGCTAGCGGGGCCTACAATGAGCAGTTCTTC. The encoded protein is CASSARGASGAYNEQFF.

The chain is built from TRBV2 and TRBJ1-5, with D unresolved. Germline CDR1 is SNHLY and CDR2 is FYNNEI. Trimming cost V 7 bases and J 9 bases, with 19 bases left between them. This CDR3 is built from 14 residues. CDR3 loop: CASIFEAASGPQHF. The CDR3 DNA follows: TGTGCCAGCATCTTCGAGGCGGCTTCCGGGCCCCAGCATTTT.

The chain has TRBV11-1 and TRBJ2-5; 10 bases map to TRBD1. The DNA matches TRBJ2-7 better at its end, which makes the J call doubtful. The CDR3 length is 13 residues. Germline values: CDR1 SGHAT, CDR2 FQDESV (reference sequence). The CDR3 spells CASSWDRGGEQYF. CDR3 DNA: TGTGCCAGCAGCTGGGACAGGGGAGGCGAGCAGTACTTC.

The V and J genes are TRBV9 and TRBJ1-2; perhaps TRBD1 as D (6 bases). This CDR3 region has 15 residues. V dropped 0 bases and J dropped 6 bases, with 15 bases sitting between them. Germline V gives CDR1 SGDLS, CDR2 YYNGEE. The CDR3 sequence: CASSVEGMGANGYTF. For the CDR3, the DNA is TGTGCCAGCAGCGTAGAGGGGATGGGGGCGAATGGCTACACCTTC.